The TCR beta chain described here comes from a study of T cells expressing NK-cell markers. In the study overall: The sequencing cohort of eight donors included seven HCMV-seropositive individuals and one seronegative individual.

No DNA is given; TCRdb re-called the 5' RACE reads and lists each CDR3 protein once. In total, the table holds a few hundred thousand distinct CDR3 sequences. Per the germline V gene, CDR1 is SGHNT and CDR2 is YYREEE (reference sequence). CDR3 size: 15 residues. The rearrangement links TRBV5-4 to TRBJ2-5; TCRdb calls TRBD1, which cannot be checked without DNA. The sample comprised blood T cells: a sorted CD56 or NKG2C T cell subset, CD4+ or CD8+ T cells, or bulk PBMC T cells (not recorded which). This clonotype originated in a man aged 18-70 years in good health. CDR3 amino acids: CASSLMDRGRETQYF.